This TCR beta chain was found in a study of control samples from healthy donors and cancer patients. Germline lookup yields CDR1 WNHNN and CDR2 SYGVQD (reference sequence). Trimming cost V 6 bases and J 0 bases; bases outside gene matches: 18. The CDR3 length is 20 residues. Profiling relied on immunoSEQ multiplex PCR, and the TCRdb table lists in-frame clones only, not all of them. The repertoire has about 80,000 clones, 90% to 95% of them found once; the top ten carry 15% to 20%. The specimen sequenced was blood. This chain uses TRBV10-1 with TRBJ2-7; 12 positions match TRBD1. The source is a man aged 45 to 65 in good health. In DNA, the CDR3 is TGCGCCAGCAGCGCACAGCCGGGACAGGGGGCGGACATAAGCTCCTACGAGCAGTACTTC. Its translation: CASSAQPGQGADISSYEQYF.